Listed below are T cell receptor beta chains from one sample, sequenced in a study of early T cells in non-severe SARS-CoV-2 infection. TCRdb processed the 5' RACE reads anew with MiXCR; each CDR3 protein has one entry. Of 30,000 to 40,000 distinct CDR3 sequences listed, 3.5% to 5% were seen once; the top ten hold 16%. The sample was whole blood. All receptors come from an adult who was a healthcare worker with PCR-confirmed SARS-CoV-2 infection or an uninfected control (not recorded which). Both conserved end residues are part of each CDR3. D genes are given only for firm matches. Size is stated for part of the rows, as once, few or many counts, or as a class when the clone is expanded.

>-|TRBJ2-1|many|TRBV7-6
TGTGCCAGCAGCTACCCTATCGGGGGACACAATGAGCAGTTCTTC
CASSYPIGGHNEQFF
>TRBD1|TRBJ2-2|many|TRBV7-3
TGTGCCAGCAGCCCGCGAGGGGGCAACACCGGGGAGCTGTTTTTT
CASSPRGGNTGELFF
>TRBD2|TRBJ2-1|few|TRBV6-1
TGTGCCAGCAGTGAGGGACTAGCGGGGTTCAATGAGCAGTTCTTC
CASSEGLAGFNEQFF
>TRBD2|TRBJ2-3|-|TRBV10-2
TGCGCCAGCAGTGTAGAATCGAGCGGGGTCTGGCATTTT
CASSVESSGVWHF
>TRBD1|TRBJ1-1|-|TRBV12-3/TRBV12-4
TGTGCCAGCAGCTTGGGACAGGGAGGGAACACTGAAGCTTTCTTT
CASSLGQGGNTEAFF
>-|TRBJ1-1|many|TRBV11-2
TGTGCCAGCAGCCCAATCTGGGGTCCCATGAACACTGAAGCTTTCTTT
CASSPIWGPMNTEAFF
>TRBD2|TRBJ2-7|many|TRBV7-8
TGTGCCAGCAGCTTAGCTCGGGAGGGCTACCCTTACTACGAGCAGTACTTC
CASSLAREGYPYYEQYF
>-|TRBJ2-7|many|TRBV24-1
TGTGCCACCAAATCGACAGAAAACCCAACTTCCGAGCAGTACTTC
CATKSTENPTSEQYF
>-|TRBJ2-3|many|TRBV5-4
TGTGCCAGCAGCTTACGGGAGAGCACAGATACGCAGTATTTT
CASSLRESTDTQYF
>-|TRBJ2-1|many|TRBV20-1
TGCAGTGGACTGCACAATGAGCAGTTCTTC
CSGLHNEQFF
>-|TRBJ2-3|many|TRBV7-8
TGTGCCAGCAGCTTAGGGTTAGTCGGCAGCGGGCCCCGGGATACGCAGTATTTT
CASSLGLVGSGPRDTQYF
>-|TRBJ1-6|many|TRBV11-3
TGTGCCAGCAGCCGTTCAGGGAACTCACCCCTCCACTTT
CASSRSGNSPLHF
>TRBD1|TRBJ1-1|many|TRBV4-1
TGCGCCAGCAGCCAAGTTGGGCGACAGGGTGCTGAAGCTTTCTTT
CASSQVGRQGAEAFF
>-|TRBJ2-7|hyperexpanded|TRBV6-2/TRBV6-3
TGTGCCACCCAGAGCAGTGGCGGCGAGCAGTACTTC
CATQSSGGEQYF
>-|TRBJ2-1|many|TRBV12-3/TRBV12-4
TGTGCCAGCAGTTCGGGATTTAATTCGAATGAGCAGTTCTTC
CASSSGFNSNEQFF
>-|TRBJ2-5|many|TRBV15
TGTGCCACCACCACCCTCGCGGGCAGCGGCCAAGAGACCCAGTACTTC
CATTTLAGSGQETQYF
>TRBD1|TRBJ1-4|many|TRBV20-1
TGCAGTGCTTGGACAGGGGGCGGTGAAAAACTGTTTTTT
CSAWTGGGEKLFF
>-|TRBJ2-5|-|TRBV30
TGTGCCTGGAGTGTACAAAGTCAGGGAAGCGAGACCCAGTACTTC
CAWSVQSQGSETQYF
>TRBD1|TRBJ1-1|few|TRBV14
TGTGCCAGCAGCCAACTGGACAGGGGTGAAGCTTTCTTT
CASSQLDRGEAFF
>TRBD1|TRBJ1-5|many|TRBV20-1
TGCAGTGCTGAGGGACAGGGCAGCAATCAGCCCCAGCATTTT
CSAEGQGSNQPQHF
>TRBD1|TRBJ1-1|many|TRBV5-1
TGCGCCAGCAGCATCCAGGGGGCAGGGACTGAAGCTTTCTTT
CASSIQGAGTEAFF
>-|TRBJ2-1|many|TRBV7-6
TGTGCCAGCAGCTTAACGGAGAACAATGAGCAGTTCTTC
CASSLTENNEQFF
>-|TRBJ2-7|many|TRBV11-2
TGTGCCAGCGCCACCTCGGGGGTAGAAGACGAGCAGTACTTC
CASATSGVEDEQYF
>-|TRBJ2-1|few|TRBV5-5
TGTGCCAGCAGCTTCTTGGCGGACCAAAACTACAATGAGCAGTTCTTC
CASSFLADQNYNEQFF
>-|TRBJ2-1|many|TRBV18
TGTGCCAGCTCACCAGCTCGAGGGGACCGCTACAATGAGCAGTTCTTC
CASSPARGDRYNEQFF
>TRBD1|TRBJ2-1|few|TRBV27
TGTGCCAGCAGTTTATCGACAGGGCCTTGGAATGAGCAGTTCTTC
CASSLSTGPWNEQFF
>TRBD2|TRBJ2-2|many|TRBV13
TGTGCCAGCGGTAGCGGGGGGTACACCGGGGAGCTGTTTTTT
CASGSGGYTGELFF
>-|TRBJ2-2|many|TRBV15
TGTGCCACCAGCAGAAACACCGGGGAGCTGTTTTTT
CATSRNTGELFF
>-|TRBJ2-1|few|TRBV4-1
TGCGCCAGCAGCCAAGGGATTTCGGGGGGCCAGGGTGAGCAGTTCTTC
CASSQGISGGQGEQFF
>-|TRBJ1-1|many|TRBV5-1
TGCGCCAGCAGCTCGTGGACAGCCGCGAACACTGAAGCTTTCTTT
CASSSWTAANTEAFF
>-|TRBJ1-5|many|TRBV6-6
TGTGCCAGCAGTTACTCCATTGTGGGGGCACTTAGCAATCAGCCCCAGCATTTT
CASSYSIVGALSNQPQHF
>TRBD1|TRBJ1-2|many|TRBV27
TGTGCCAGCAGTTTATTTTCGAGGACAGGGAGTGGCTACACCTTC
CASSLFSRTGSGYTF
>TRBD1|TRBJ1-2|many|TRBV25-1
TGTGCCAGCAGTAAGGGACAGGAGTCCTATGGCTACACCTTC
CASSKGQESYGYTF
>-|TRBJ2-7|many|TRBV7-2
TGTGCCAGCAGCTTAGGCAGGGGAGGTTACGAGCAGTACTTC
CASSLGRGGYEQYF
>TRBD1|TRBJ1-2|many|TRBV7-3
TGTGCCAGCAGCTCCGGGACAGGGGATTATGGCTACACCTTC
CASSSGTGDYGYTF
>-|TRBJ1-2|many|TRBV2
TGTGCCAGCAGTGGCCTTTTTTATTTGGGCCGCTATGGCTACACCTTC
CASSGLFYLGRYGYTF
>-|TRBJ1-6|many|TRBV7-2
TGTGCCAGCAGCTTACAGAGGGATCCCCTCCACTTT
CASSLQRDPLHF
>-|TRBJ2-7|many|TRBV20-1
TGCAGTACTCCGAGGGGGGCAGGCGAGCAGTACTTC
CSTPRGAGEQYF
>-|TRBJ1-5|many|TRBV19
TGTGCCAGTAGTATAGCTCCACCTCAGCCCCAGCATTTT
CASSIAPPQPQHF
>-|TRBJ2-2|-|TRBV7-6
TGTGCCAGCAGCTTAGGCGGGATCTTCACCGGGGAGCTGTTTTTT
CASSLGGIFTGELFF
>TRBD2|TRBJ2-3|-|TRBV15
TGTGCCACCAGCCCGGGGGGGGCAGATACGCAGTATTTT
CATSPGGADTQYF
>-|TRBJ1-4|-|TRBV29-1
TGCAGCGCTGGTGGCAGGGCGAATGAAAAACTGTTTTTT
CSAGGRANEKLFF
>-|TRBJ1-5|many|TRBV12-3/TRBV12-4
TGTGCCAGCAGTTTTCAGGGTCCCAATCAGCCCCAGCATTTT
CASSFQGPNQPQHF